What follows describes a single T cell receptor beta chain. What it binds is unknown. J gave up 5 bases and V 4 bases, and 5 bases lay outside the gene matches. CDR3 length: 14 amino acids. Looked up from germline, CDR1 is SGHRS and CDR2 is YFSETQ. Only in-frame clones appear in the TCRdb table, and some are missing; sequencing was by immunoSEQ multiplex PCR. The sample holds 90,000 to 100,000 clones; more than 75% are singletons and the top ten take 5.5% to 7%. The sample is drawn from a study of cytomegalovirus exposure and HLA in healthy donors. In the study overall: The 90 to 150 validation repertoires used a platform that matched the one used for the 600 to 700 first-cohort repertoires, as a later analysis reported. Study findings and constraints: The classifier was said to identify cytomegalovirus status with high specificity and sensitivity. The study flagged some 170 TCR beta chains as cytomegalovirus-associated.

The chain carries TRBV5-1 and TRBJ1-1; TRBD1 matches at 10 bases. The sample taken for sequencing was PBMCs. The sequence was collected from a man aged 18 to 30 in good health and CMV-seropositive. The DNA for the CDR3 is TGCGCCAGCAGCGTCGGACAGGGGGTGACTGAAGCTTTCTTT. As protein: CASSVGQGVTEAFF.